The rows below give T cell receptor beta chains drawn from one sample of a study of CD8+ T cells in alopecia areata. Clones were sequenced by immunoSEQ multiplex PCR, and TCRdb holds only the in-frame ones, with some missing. Among about 180,000 clones listed, about 61% were seen once. Specimen: CD4+ T cells sorted from blood, collected at roughly week 55, from a patient treated with tofacitinib. These receptors all come from a human donor with alopecia areata. Each CDR3 is given with its conserved first and last residue. The order of the fields is J gene, clone size, CDR3 length, V gene, D gene, CDR3 DNA, CDR3 protein. The D gene is left open where the match is weak. Size is stated for part of the rows, as once, few or many counts, or as a class when the clone is expanded.

>TRBJ2-1|-|16|TRBV6-1|TRBD2
TGTGCCAGCAGTGCCCATGGGGGGGAATCCTACAATGAGCAGTTCTTC
CASSAHGGESYNEQFF
>TRBJ2-7|-|13|TRBV19|TRBD2
TGTGCCAGTAGTCCGACTAGCTTCTACGAGCAGTACTTC
CASSPTSFYEQYF
>TRBJ2-5|-|12|TRBV7-8|-
TGTGCCACAGGACAGAACCAAGAGACCCAGTACTTC
CATGQNQETQYF
>TRBJ2-5|few|16|TRBV25-1|-
TGTGCCAGCAGTGAAGTGTGGCGGGGGCCGAAGGAGACCCAGTACTTC
CASSEVWRGPKETQYF
>TRBJ1-1|-|14|TRBV11-2|-
TGTGCCAGCAGCCGCTCTAATAACCTACAAGGGGCTTTCTTT
CASSRSNNLQGAFF
>TRBJ1-5|-|13|TRBV6-1|-
TGTGCCAGCAGTGAATTAATAGAGGCGGCCCAGCATTTT
CASSELIEAAQHF
>TRBJ2-3|-|14|TRBV5-4|-
TGTGCCAGCAGCTTAGGGGGGTTCACAGATACGCAGTATTTT
CASSLGGFTDTQYF
>TRBJ1-2|-|15|TRBV14|TRBD1
TGTGCCAGCAGCCCAAGGACAGGCTCCTTGGGGGGCTACACCTTC
CASSPRTGSLGGYTF
>TRBJ1-6|-|14|TRBV30|-
TGTGCCTGGAGTGTCGGGCAGGAGGGCTCACCCCTCCACTTT
CAWSVGQEGSPLHF
>TRBJ1-1|few|10|TRBV5-1|-
TGCGCCACCGGTGAGACTGAAGCTTTCTTT
CATGETEAFF
>TRBJ1-1|-|12|TRBV6-1|-
TGTGCCAGCATTGAACTTACCGTTGAAGCTTTCTTT
CASIELTVEAFF
>TRBJ1-5|-|14|TRBV30|-
TGTGCCTGGAGTGTAGGGCAGTACAATCAGCCCCAGCATTTT
CAWSVGQYNQPQHF
>TRBJ2-7|once|14|TRBV15|TRBD1
TGTGCCACCAGCAGGGACAGGGCATCCCACGAGCAGTACTTC
CATSRDRASHEQYF
>TRBJ2-6|-|14|TRBV5-6|-
TGTGCCAGCACCTCACAGACTGGGGCCAACGTCCTGACTTTC
CASTSQTGANVLTF
>TRBJ1-5|-|13|TRBV28|TRBD1
TGTGCCAGCAGACCCGACAGGGTTCAGCCCCAGCATTTT
CASRPDRVQPQHF
>TRBJ1-6|-|13|TRBV25-1|-
TGTGCCACCTCGGACAGAACCAATTCACCCCTCCACTTT
CATSDRTNSPLHF
>TRBJ2-6|-|19|TRBV29-1|-
TGCAGCGTTGAAGATCCGGATGTAGGGCATAACTCTGGGGCCAACGTCCTGACTTTC
CSVEDPDVGHNSGANVLTF
>TRBJ1-2|-|14|TRBV2|-
TGTGCCAGCAGTGTCCTTGGACAGTCGGGGGGCTACACCTTC
CASSVLGQSGGYTF
>TRBJ2-6|-|16|TRBV2|-
TGTGCCAGCAGTGTGGAGCGGTTTGGCGGGGCCAACGTCCTGACTTTC
CASSVERFGGANVLTF
>TRBJ1-6|-|14|TRBV30|TRBD1
TGTGCCTGGAGTACTGGACAGGGAGCATCACCCCTCCACTTT
CAWSTGQGASPLHF
>TRBJ1-6|few|10|TRBV7-9|-
TGTGCCAGCAGCACCGAACCCCTCCACTTT
CASSTEPLHF
>TRBJ2-5|-|14|TRBV5-6|TRBD2
TGTGCCAGCAGCTTAGCGGGGTTACAAGAGACCCAGTACTTC
CASSLAGLQETQYF
>TRBJ2-2|-|14|TRBV7-9|-
TGTGCCAGCATCAGGACCGGGGACACCGGGGAGCTGTTTTTT
CASIRTGDTGELFF
>TRBJ2-7|-|18|TRBV4-2|-
TGTGCCAGCAGCCCTCGTTTGCCCGGGGGCGGGGGCTCCTACGAGCAGTACTTC
CASSPRLPGGGGSYEQYF
>TRBJ1-5|-|15|TRBV5-1|TRBD1
TGCGCCAGCAGCTTAGACAGGGGTGATTATCAGCCCCAGCATTTT
CASSLDRGDYQPQHF
>TRBJ1-2|few|12|TRBV5-1|TRBD1
TGCGCCAGCAGCTCGGGACAGCAGGGCTACACCTTC
CASSSGQQGYTF
>TRBJ1-1|-|13|TRBV5-1|-
TGCGCCAGCAGCCAAGGAGGGAACACTGAAGCTTTCTTT
CASSQGGNTEAFF
>TRBJ1-2|-|14|TRBV6-5|-
TGTGCCAGCAGTTACTCGACCAGGGGCTATGGCTACACCTTC
CASSYSTRGYGYTF
>TRBJ2-1|-|13|TRBV5-1|-
TGCGCCAGCAGCTTGGCCTGGAACAATGAGCAGTTCTTC
CASSLAWNNEQFF
>TRBJ2-1|-|17|TRBV7-8|TRBD2
TGTGCCAGCAGCCCGCGTCTCCTAGCGGGCTCCTACAATGAGCAGTTCTTC
CASSPRLLAGSYNEQFF
>TRBJ1-2|-|13|TRBV7-2|TRBD1
TGTGCCAGCAGCTCGGGACAGGGCCTTGGCTACACCTTC
CASSSGQGLGYTF
>TRBJ2-5|-|16|TRBV15|-
TGTGCCACCAGCAGAGATCTTGGGCAGGGTCAGGAGACCCAGTACTTC
CATSRDLGQGQETQYF
>TRBJ2-7|once|11|TRBV29-1|-
TGCAGCGTTAAGGGAAGTCACGAGCAGTACTTC
CSVKGSHEQYF
>TRBJ2-1|-|15|TRBV5-1|-
TGCGCCAGCAGCTTCGGGGGTGGCCCTTACAATGAGCAGTTCTTC
CASSFGGGPYNEQFF
>TRBJ2-5|-|14|TRBV6-5|TRBD2
TGTGCCAGCCTCCCCCGGGGACGCGGGAGTACCCAGTACTTC
CASLPRGRGSTQYF
>TRBJ1-4|-|14|TRBV9|TRBD1
TGTGCCAGCAGCGTAAGACAGGGTGAAGGAAAACTGTTTTTT
CASSVRQGEGKLFF
>TRBJ2-1|few|13|TRBV29-1|TRBD1
TGCAGCGTTGACCAGGGACAGTACAATGAGCAGTTCTTC
CSVDQGQYNEQFF
>TRBJ1-6|-|15|TRBV7-9|TRBD1
TGTGCCAGCACCACCGGGAGGCAGGGGGCTTCACCCCTCCACTTT
CASTTGRQGASPLHF
>TRBJ1-2|-|12|TRBV29-1|TRBD1
TGCAGCGTTGATACAGGGGTTGGAGGCTACACCTTC
CSVDTGVGGYTF
>TRBJ2-3|-|14|TRBV5-1|-
TGCGCCAGCAGCCTAGACACCTTTCCGGTTACGCAGTATTTT
CASSLDTFPVTQYF
>TRBJ1-1|-|13|TRBV9|-
TGTGCCAGCAGCGTAGCTGAGAACACTGAAGCTTTCTTT
CASSVAENTEAFF
>TRBJ1-1|-|12|TRBV30|-
TGTGCCTGGACCCAGGGTTTCACTGAAGCTTTCTTT
CAWTQGFTEAFF
>TRBJ1-2|-|15|TRBV18|-
TGTGCCAGCTCACCAGCGGACCCTTATAACTATGGCTACACCTTC
CASSPADPYNYGYTF
>TRBJ1-2|-|13|TRBV5-1|-
TGCGCCAGCAGCTCTACAGGAGAGGCTGGCTACACCTTC
CASSSTGEAGYTF
>TRBJ2-5|-|14|TRBV4-2|-
TGTGCCAGCAGCTTGATAGGGTTAAGAGAGACCCAGTACTTC
CASSLIGLRETQYF
>TRBJ1-1|-|11|TRBV20-1|-
TGCAGTGCTAGAGATGTGAGGGGAGCTTTCTTT
CSARDVRGAFF
>TRBJ2-5|many|17|TRBV23-1|TRBD1
TGCGCCAGCAGTCGGCCCGAGGGACAGGAGATAGAAGAGACCCAGTACTTC
CASSRPEGQEIEETQYF
>TRBJ2-5|-|11|TRBV2|-
TGTGCCAGCAGACAACAAGAGACCCAGTACTTC
CASRQQETQYF